The clone carrying this TCR beta chain was counted only a few times. The antigen is unknown. The data were taken from a study of cytomegalovirus exposure and HLA in healthy donors. Study-wide points: Association of a missense DCLRE1C variant with TCR beta V- and J-gene trimming was reported in a later analysis. Researchers had no immune exposure information except CMV serostatus available.

The PCR contained 60 Vbeta and 13 Jbeta primers. Sequencing was performed with immunoSEQ multiplex PCR; in TCRdb, only in-frame clones are kept and a portion is missing. This repertoire shows 120,000 or so clones, about 80% found once; its top ten account for roughly 30%. The germline CDR1 and CDR2 sequences are LGHNA and YNFKEQ. This CDR3 has 15 amino acids. Trimming cost V 1 base and J 2 bases, with 9 bases left between them. The chain employs TRBV4-2 and TRBJ1-3; TRBD1 is a possible D gene (5 bases). Sequencing was done on a sample of PBMCs. The TCR comes from a man aged 60-69 years in good health and CMV-seropositive. In nucleotides, the CDR3 is TGTGCCAGCAGCCAAGCGACAGTAACTGGAAACACCATATATTTT. Protein sequence: CASSQATVTGNTIYF.